Each of the 9 T cell receptor beta chains below was sequenced from the same sample in a study of molecular identifiers for immune sequencing clone quantification. TCRdb re-analysed the PCR reads in MiXCR, keeping a single row per CDR3 protein. The sample lists fewer than 100,000 distinct CDR3 sequences, roughly a fifth occurring once. The specimen sequenced was naive CD8+ T cells from blood, with Jurkat cell RNA spiked in. Documented subset: FACS-sorted CD8+CD4-CCR7+CD45RA+ naive T cells. The receptors stem from a human donor in good health. Some libraries in this study had Jurkat cell RNA spiked in.

On this clonotype: A read error may explain this, as a much larger clone is one base away. This chain uses TRBV29-1 with TRBJ1-1, with D possibly being TRBD1 (5 bases). The CDR3 has 12 residues. Per germline, CDR1 SQVTM and CDR2 ANQGSEA. CDR3 nucleotides: TGCGGCGTCGTAGGGGATTGGGCTGAAGCTTTCTTT. Translation gives CGVVGDWAEAFF. Looking up the rest from reference TRBV29-1 and TRBJ1-1 gives the full variable domain: SAVISQKPSRDICQRGTSLTIQCQVDSQVTMMFWYRQQPGQSLTLIATANQGSEATYESGFVIDKFPISRPNLTFSTLTVSNMSPEDSSIYLCGVVGDWAEAFFGQGTRLTVV.

This clonotype was observed a handful of times. J is TRBJ2-1 and V is TRBV4-3; 9 bases map to TRBD2. With V trimmed by 0 bases and J by 8 bases, 8 bases remained unmatched. The CDR3 contains 16 residues. The germline gives CDR1 LGHNA, CDR2 YSLEER. The DNA for the CDR3 is TGCGCCAGCAGCCAAGATCGTAGCGGGAGAATCGATGAGCAGTTCTTC. It translates to CASSQDRSGRIDEQFF.

As for this clonotype: This could be a read error, since a much larger clone is one nucleotide away. The chain uses TRBV6-2 or TRBV6-3 and TRBJ2-3, with a possible D match to TRBD2 (5 bases). CDR3 size: 17 residues. In germline, CDR1 is MNHEY, CDR2 SVGEGT. This CDR3 is CASSYSHEEVEPDTRYF. In DNA, the CDR3 is TGTGCCAGCAGTTACTCCCATGAGGAGGTGGAACCAGATACGCGGTATTTT.

Regarding this clonotype: A clone one base away is much larger, so this may be a read error. This chain uses TRBV4-2 with TRBJ2-5; D tentatively fits TRBD1 or TRBD2 (5 bases each). CDR1 and CDR2 (germline): LGHNA, YNFKEQ. The CDR3 covers 16 residues. CDR3 sequence reads: CASSQDEGSPYETQHF. CDR3 sequence (DNA): TGTGCCAGCAGCCAAGATGAGGGGTCGCCCTATGAGACCCAGCACTTC.

This clonotype was counted ten times or more. The rearrangement joins TRBV27 to TRBJ2-3; possible D gene TRBD2, 6 bases. Germline V gene data show CDR1 as MNHEY and CDR2 as SMNVEV (reference sequence). Trimming removed 5 bases at V and 5 bases at J, with 17 bases between. The CDR3 runs 15 residues. This CDR3 reads CASSLRLEIRDTQYF. CDR3 nucleotide sequence: TGTGCCAGCAGTCTAAGACTAGAGATTCGAGATACGCAGTATTTT.

This clonotype has only a few counts. The genes are TRBV7-8 and TRBJ1-4, with D unclear. The CDR3 totals 13 residues. Deletions cut 5 bases from V and 12 bases from J, with 16 bases between. CDR1 is SGHVS, CDR2 FQNEAQ, per germline. This CDR3 is CASSPGDFLELFF. The CDR3 DNA is TGTGCCAGCAGCCCGGGAGATTTTTTGGAACTGTTTTTT.

This clonotype has ten or more counts. This sequence joins TRBV15 and TRBJ2-3; TRBD2 aligns across 14 bases. V shed 0 bases and J 6 bases; nucleotides not matched to a gene: 5. The CDR3 runs 17 residues. CDR1 and CDR2 (germline): LNHNV, YYDKDF (reference sequence). This CDR3 reads CATSREGGTSGSDTQYF. The CDR3 DNA reads TGTGCCACCAGCAGAGAGGGGGGGACTAGCGGGAGCGATACGCAGTATTTT.

As concerns this clonotype: A much more abundant neighbour one base away suggests this may be a read error. The J gene is TRBJ2-5, the V gene TRBV3-1, with D perhaps TRBD2 (5 bases). Germline CDR1 LGHDT, CDR2 YNNKEL (reference sequence). This CDR3 is 17 amino acids long. The CDR3 protein is CASSHDSPLAYQETQHF. In nucleotides, the CDR3 is TGTGCCAGCAGCCATGATTCCCCCCTAGCCTATCAAGAGACCCAGCACTTC.

The V gene is TRBV9, the J gene TRBJ2-7; 9 positions agree with TRBD2. V shed 0 bases, J shed 6 bases, and the junction held 4 bases outside the gene matches. The germline V gene encodes CDR1 SGDLS and CDR2 YYNGEE. The CDR3 contains 14 residues. CDR3 sequence reads: CASSVGGGAVEQYF. As DNA, the CDR3 is TGTGCCAGCAGCGTAGGCGGGGGGGCTGTCGAGCAGTACTTC.